This T cell receptor (beta chain) originates from a study of CD8+ T cells in alopecia areata (dated by TCRdb to 2016 to 2018). Study-level background: Treated patients were enrolled in an open-label pilot trial of oral tofacitinib, 5 to 10 mg twice daily, for moderate-to-severe alopecia areata. Tofacitinib was given for 6 to 18 months, followed by 6 months of follow-up off drug to assess delayed response and recurrence. For the treated patients, the SALT score, which quantifies what percentage of scalp surface area is affected, served as the measure of disease severity. High-throughput TCRbeta sequencing was used to examine T cell clonal expansion in alopecia areata in both the C3H/HeJ mouse model and human patients. On the human side, TCRbeta sequencing was run on scalp tissue and on sorted CD4+ and CD8+ peripheral blood T cells from healthy controls and from alopecia areata patients with either patchy or totalis/universalis disease. Biopsies were taken from tofacitinib-treated patients at baseline and again at 4 and 24 weeks into treatment, and several of those patients also had a later scalp biopsy. Scalp clonality was compared among normal scalp (n=4), patchy alopecia areata scalp (n=8), and alopecia totalis/universalis scalp (n=8). RNA was extracted with the PAXgene miRNA kit for fixed scalp, the miRNeasy kit for PBMCs, and the RNeasy kit for mouse skin. immunoSEQ multiplex PCR using 35 Vbeta forward primers and 13 Jbeta reverse primers was used to amplify TCRbeta CDR3 regions. Results the study describes overall, beyond this receptor: Shared TCR sequences between patients were less evident than in mice, which may be partly attributable to HLA diversity in the patient population. During tofacitinib treatment, many expanded lesional clones remained in scalp and blood, and this persistence may partly explain relapse after treatment is stopped. Tofacitinib significantly decreased scalp clonality and the number of expanded CD8+ clones among the top 100 scalp clones. Compared with normal scalp, lesional scalp had higher clonality and more expanded CD8+ clones, particularly in alopecia totalis/universalis, a pattern that suggests antigenic drive. Because the treated cohort was small and included a single nonresponder, larger studies are needed to assess links between baseline CD8+ expansion and response. Unlike mouse skin, where gammadelta T cells dominate, normal human skin contains resident alphabeta T cells that get sequenced too, which complicates analysis of the scalp TCR repertoire.

The V and J ends are trimmed by 8 bases and 5 bases, leaving 13 bases between them. The CDR3 contains 13 residues, cysteine and phenylalanine counted. Of all the DNA, just the CDR3 is kept, 39 bases in frame from base 1. The germline V gene (reference sequence) supplies CDR1 MNHNY and CDR2 SVGAGI. Libraries were built with the immunoSEQ multiplex PCR assay. For TCR sequencing, RNA was extracted from every sample and reverse transcribed into cDNA to serve as template. First-strand cDNA was synthesized using SuperScript III with a 2:1 mix of oligo-dT and random hexamers. Amplification bias was assessed with a synthetic immune receptor repertoire, and residual bias was removed computationally. The published analysis was carried out like this. After raw reads were preprocessed to remove errors, the CDR3 was defined following IMGT conventions as running from the conserved cysteine to phenylalanine. Clonality was computed as 1 minus the Shannon entropy, with the entropy normalized by log2 of the number of productive unique TCRs. Whether each scalp clone was CD4 or CD8 was inferred by checking scalp TCRbeta sequences against the CD4 and CD8 repertoires from sorted blood. TCRdb mirrors the immuneACCESS table, restricted to in-frame sequences. Some clones are absent from its copies; in checked studies, under half trace to an unresolved V gene, and the reason for the others is unknown. The D gene and trimming were derived from the DNA, and the V and J assignments and clone size from that table. The sample includes roughly 220,000 clones, with less than 45% observed a single time. Clones ranked in the top ten supply around 0.48% of the sample.

The treatment or condition label for this specimen denotes: oral pan-JAK inhibitor, 5-10 mg twice daily. Lesional scalp punch biopsies and peripheral blood were collected from alopecia areata patients. After PBMCs were isolated by density centrifugation and stained for CD3, CD4 and CD8, a FACSAria was used to sort CD4+ and CD8+ T cells. With regard to this clone: Its specific antigen is unknown. No per-base quality is available; no much larger clone lies one base away.

The starting material was CD4+ T cells sorted from blood, obtained at approximately week 34, from a patient treated with tofacitinib. The V and J segments used are TRBV6-6 and TRBJ1-5; a confident D gene designation cannot be given. The sequence was obtained from a human donor with alopecia areata. CDR3 sequence: CASRPGRDQPQHF. At the DNA level, the sequence is TGTGCCAGCCGTCCCGGGAGGGATCAGCCCCAGCATTTT.